This entry describes one T cell receptor (beta chain). It lacks a known antigen. The record has no base qualities; no much larger clone is one base away. The collaborating institutions used their own protocols to collect whole blood in K2EDTA tubes. For TCRbeta analysis, collaborators shipped samples as frozen whole blood, isolated PBMCs, or DNA extracted from either of those sample types. The CDR3 runs 17 residues from the cysteine to the phenylalanine. Only the CDR3 DNA is retained, 51 bases long and in frame from the first base. The CDR1 and CDR2 encoded by the germline V gene are KGHSH and LQKENI. For this chain, trimming is 3 bases at the V end and 7 bases at the J end, and the number of junction bases without a gene match is 11. The data derive from a study of blood T cell repertoires in COVID-19 (TCRdb year 2020). At the level of the whole study: Samples covering the acute and convalescent phases of COVID-19 were provided by collaborators in the United States, Italy and Spain. The material from the prospective study consisted of cDNA or gDNA derived from T cells, B-cell-depleted T cells, or PBMCs. Deeply sampled blood TCRbeta repertoires from subjects exposed to, actively infected with, or recovered from COVID-19 were included in the dataset. The repertoires were released in a freely available public database meant as a resource for research on the immune response to SARS-CoV-2. Samples were obtained from the ongoing ImmuneRACE study (first 160 participants) and from 1,000 to 1,500 subjects provided by 6 global collaborators. The sample metadata nearly always contained a de-identified subject ID, COVID-19 status, age in years and sex. Where HLA class I and class II types were available, the types were taken from metadata supplied by the sample provider, not from assay-based typing. Study-level results and caveats: The quantity of clinical and demographic metadata differed by source and by participant and was supplied without curation.

TCRbeta CDR3 regions were amplified from genomic DNA by means of the immunoSEQ Assay, a bias-controlled multiplex PCR. The paper's data handling went like this. Nucleated cell counts per sample were estimated from amplification of reference gene primers within the assay. Sequence reads were collapsed and filtered to measure the absolute abundance of every unique TCRbeta CDR3 rearrangement. For each sample, productive Simpson clonality was calculated as the square root of Simpson's diversity index across productive rearrangements. This is the immuneACCESS table as TCRdb keeps it, with only in-frame sequences that have V and J called. A part of the clones is gone; compared with another copy, unresolved V genes explain less than half, and the rest is unexplained. V and J calls plus clone size are reproduced from that table; the DNA served to infer D and trimming. Across this sample there are around 150,000 clones, with about 90% seen only once. The top ten constitute about 3% of the sample.

Material: peripheral blood. This clonotype was sampled from a man between 60 and 75 years old with acute or convalescent COVID-19. Recombination linked TRBV18 to TRBJ1-6; the central 8 bases match TRBD1. The nucleotide sequence reads TGTGCCAGCTCACCTCTAGGGGGCAGGGGGCACAATTCACCCCTCCACTTT. It specifies CASSPLGGRGHNSPLHF.